One sample yielded the 30 T cell receptor beta chains listed below, sequenced in a study of cytomegalovirus exposure and HLA in healthy donors. 13 Jbeta primers and 60 Vbeta primers were used for the PCR. TCRdb's copy holds only in-frame clones and misses some; the assay was immunoSEQ multiplex PCR. The data hold 110,000 or so clones, with roughly 70% observed a single time. The specimen sequenced was PBMCs. The source is a woman in her thirties or forties in good health and CMV-seropositive.

The chain combines TRBV29-1 with TRBJ2-4, with 13 bases fitting TRBD2. Germline lookup yields CDR1 SQVTM and CDR2 ANQGSEA. Germline trimming cut 6 bases from V and 3 bases from J; bases unmatched to any gene: 5. The CDR3 runs 15 residues. Written as DNA, the CDR3 is TGCAGCGTGCGAGGGACTAGCGGGAACAAAAACATTCAGTACTTC. Encoded protein: CSVRGTSGNKNIQYF.

The V and J genes are TRBV7-8 and TRBJ2-1; TRBD2 matches at 14 bases. The CDR3 has 16 residues. The germline V gene has CDR1 SGHVS and CDR2 FQNEAQ. V trimming: 5 bases; J trimming: 7 bases; junction bases outside the gene matches: 7. The CDR3 spells CASSPGLAGGSNEQFF. CDR3 nucleotide sequence: TGTGCCAGCAGCCCTGGACTAGCGGGAGGTTCAAATGAGCAGTTCTTC. Based on the CDR3 plus reference TRBV7-8 and TRBJ2-1, the full variable domain is GAGVSQSPRYKVAKRGQDVALRCDPISGHVSLFWYQQALGQGPEFLTYFQNEAQLDKSGLPSDRFFAERPEGSVSTLKIQRTQQEDSAVYLCASSPGLAGGSNEQFFGPGTRLTVL.

The rearrangement uses TRBV16 and TRBJ2-1; TRBD2 matches 10 bases. Per germline, CDR1 KGHSY and CDR2 FQNENV. This CDR3 is 15 amino acids long. The V and J ends lost 4 bases and 8 bases, in that order; junction bases with no gene match: 8. The CDR3 region is CASSLLAGVWDEQFF. The CDR3, as DNA: TGTGCCAGCAGCCTCCTAGCGGGAGTGTGGGATGAGCAGTTCTTC.

The J gene is TRBJ2-7, the V gene TRBV18, with D possibly being TRBD1 (6 bases). The CDR3 consists of 13 residues. V shed 5 bases and J shed 3 bases, with 11 bases lying between them. Germline-derived CDR1 and CDR2 are KGHSH and LQKENI. The CDR3 reads CASSEDRIYEQYF. CDR3 in DNA: TGTGCCAGCTCAGAGGACAGAATCTACGAGCAGTACTTC.

This clone was seen just once. This chain joins TRBV13 and TRBJ2-7; 7 positions agree with TRBD1. With 4 bases clipped from V and 0 bases from J, the junction kept 6 bases outside the gene matches. CDR1 is PRHDT, CDR2 FYEKMQ, per germline (reference sequence). This CDR3 has 15 amino acids. CDR3 loop: CASSSRQGFSYEQYF. The CDR3 DNA follows: TGTGCCAGCAGCTCCCGACAGGGTTTCTCCTACGAGCAGTACTTC.

The genes are TRBV4-3 and TRBJ2-5; 7 positions match TRBD2. This CDR3 is built from 15 residues. Looked up from germline, CDR1 is LGHNA and CDR2 is YSLEER. V lost 0 bases, J lost 5 bases, and 6 bases stayed unmatched. The DNA for the CDR3 is TGCGCCAGCAGCCAAGAGGGGGGGGTGGGGGAGACCCAGTACTTC. It is translated as CASSQEGGVGETQYF.

The chain combines TRBV4-2 with TRBJ2-3, with a tentative D call TRBD1 (6 bases). Trimming left V 4 bases short and J 0 bases short, with 11 bases between. From germline, CDR1 is LGHNA and CDR2 YNFKEQ. This CDR3 is 15 amino acids long. Here the CDR3 DNA reads TGTGCCAGCAGCCTGGCAGGGGCTAGCACAGATACGCAGTATTTT. This encodes CASSLAGASTDTQYF.

The J gene is TRBJ1-1, the V gene TRBV28; D is unresolved. The V and J ends lost 5 bases and 8 bases respectively, with 15 bases between them. Germline V gene lookup returns CDR1 MDHEN and CDR2 SYDVKM. The CDR3 totals 13 residues. Written as DNA, the CDR3 is TGTGCCAGCAGTCCCATGCTCCCGACAGAAGCTTTCTTT. This gives the protein CASSPMLPTEAFF.

This chain links TRBV5-1 with TRBJ2-5, with 7 nucleotides matching TRBD2. The germline CDR1 and CDR2 sequences are SGHRS and YFSETQ. The CDR3 is made up of 17 amino acids. Trimming at V came to 1 base and at J to 0 bases, leaving 9 bases not matched to a gene. Here the CDR3 reads CASSLMIVSGYQETQYF. The DNA of the CDR3 is TGCGCCAGCAGCTTGATGATTGTTAGCGGGTACCAAGAGACCCAGTACTTC.

This clone was observed a few times. The chain carries TRBV27 and TRBJ1-5; D gene ambiguous. Germline V gene sequence: CDR1 MNHEY, CDR2 SMNVEV (reference sequence). The germline V and J ends were trimmed by 3 bases and 2 bases, with 5 bases remaining between them. The CDR3 is 13 amino acids. CDR3 protein: CASSLAGNQPQHF. The CDR3 nucleotides read TGTGCCAGCAGTTTGGCAGGCAATCAGCCCCAGCATTTT.

This clone is a singleton in its sample. This chain uses TRBV2 with TRBJ1-5, with 7 bases aligning to TRBD1. J gave up 6 bases and V 8 bases, and 4 bases lay outside the gene matches. CDR1 and CDR2 (germline): SNHLY, FYNNEI. The CDR3 spans 12 residues. CDR3 region: CASRQGVQPQHF. In DNA, the CDR3 is TGTGCCAGCCGACAGGGTGTTCAGCCCCAGCATTTT.

The chain carries TRBV5-1 and TRBJ1-1; possibly TRBD1 for D (5 bases). The CDR3 is 15 amino acids. Germline-derived CDR1 and CDR2 are SGHRS and YFSETQ. Deletions cut 0 bases from V and 1 base from J, with 10 bases between. The CDR3 here is CASSLGSTGNTEAFF. CDR3 in DNA: TGCGCCAGCAGCTTGGGGAGCACAGGGAACACTGAAGCTTTCTTT.

V usage is TRBV9 and J usage is TRBJ2-2; TRBD2 matches 11 bases. Germline values: CDR1 SGDLS, CDR2 YYNGEE. The trim removed 0 bases at V and 1 base at J, leaving 2 bases unmatched. The CDR3 consists of 17 residues. CDR3 in amino acids: CASSVVLAGGNTGELFF. CDR3 nucleotides: TGTGCCAGCAGCGTAGTTCTAGCGGGGGGGAACACCGGGGAGCTGTTTTTT.

The chain carries TRBV27 and TRBJ1-2, with a possible D match to TRBD1 (5 bases). CDR3 size: 16 residues. The V gene's germline CDR1 is MNHEY and CDR2 SMNVEV (reference sequence). V lost 2 bases and J lost 0, with 13 bases in between. CDR3 nucleotides: TGTGCCAGCAGTTTAGGGGGGAGGGGTGCTAACTATGGCTACACCTTC. The encoded protein is CASSLGGRGANYGYTF.

The genes are TRBV5-1 and TRBJ1-4; 9 nucleotides agree with TRBD1. CDR1 SGHRS and CDR2 YFSETQ come from the germline V gene. This CDR3 is 15 amino acids long. J was trimmed by 13 bases and V by 4 bases; bases with no gene match: 14. Here the CDR3 reads CASSRAGTGPTTLFF. The CDR3 DNA reads TGCGCCAGCAGCCGCGCCGGGACAGGGCCGACCACACTGTTTTTT.

As DNA, the CDR3 is TGTGCCAGCGAGGGACTCTACGAGCAGTACTTC. Its translation is CASEGLYEQYF. V gene TRBV6-1 combines with J gene TRBJ2-7; tentatively, D is TRBD2 (6 bases). The CDR3 totals 11 residues. Between the trimmed V and J ends, which lost 8 bases and 3 bases, there was a span of 8 bases. Per germline, CDR1 MNHNS and CDR2 SASEGT.

The chain combines TRBV13 with TRBJ1-1, with unresolved D. The CDR3 loop spans 15 amino acids. Per germline, CDR1 PRHDT and CDR2 FYEKMQ (reference sequence). V was pared by 4 bases and J by 6 bases, with 18 bases between. In nucleotides, the CDR3 is TGTGCCAGCAGCTCCATCGGCGGTGAAGTCGCTGAAGCTTTCTTT. Encoded protein: CASSSIGGEVAEAFF. The whole variable domain, filled in from reference TRBV13 and TRBJ1-1, reads AAGVIQSPRHLIKEKRETATLKCYPIPRHDTVYWYQQGPGQDPQFLISFYEKMQSDKGSIPDRFSAQQFSDYHSELNMSSLELGDSALYFCASSSIGGEVAEAFFGQGTRLTVV.

The J gene is TRBJ2-1, the V gene TRBV9, with D tentatively TRBD1 (6 bases). Germline values: CDR1 SGDLS, CDR2 YYNGEE. This CDR3 has 12 residues. V lost 5 bases and J 9 bases, leaving 12 bases between the germline ends. The CDR3 DNA follows: TGTGCCAGCAGTGGGACACGGGGTGAGCAGTTCTTC. It is translated as CASSGTRGEQFF. The complete variable domain, with remaining parts taken from reference TRBV9 and TRBJ2-1, reads DSGVTQTPKHLITATGQRVTLRCSPRSGDLSVYWYQQSLDQGLQFLIQYYNGEERAKGNILERFSAQQFPDLHSELNLSSLELGDSALYFCASSGTRGEQFFGPGTRLTVL.

V usage is TRBV4-3 and J usage is TRBJ1-4; TRBD1 agrees at 9 bases. CDR3 length: 18 residues. V was pared by 0 bases and J by 3 bases, with 8 bases of the junction left unmatched. In germline, CDR1 is LGHNA, CDR2 YSLEER. This CDR3 reads CASSQDLDRGRSNEKLFF. CDR3 nucleotides: TGCGCCAGCAGCCAAGATCTTGACAGGGGGAGGTCTAATGAAAAACTGTTTTTT.

The chain carries TRBV7-9 and TRBJ2-7; 9 bases match TRBD2. This CDR3 region has 15 residues. J gave up 2 bases and V 6 bases, and 8 bases lay outside the gene matches. Germline V lookup: CDR1 SEHNR, CDR2 FQNEAQ (reference sequence). The CDR3, as DNA: TGTGCCAGCAGGGGACGGACTAGCGAGACCTACGAGCAGTACTTC. Amino acids: CASRGRTSETYEQYF.

The genes are TRBV9 and TRBJ1-2, with D possibly being TRBD1 (5 bases). Trimming pared 0 bases from V and 5 bases from J, leaving 11 bases between. This CDR3 has 14 amino acids. The germline V gene has CDR1 SGDLS and CDR2 YYNGEE. CDR3 amino acids: CASSVGGELYGYTF. The CDR3 bases are TGTGCCAGCAGCGTAGGGGGGGAACTGTATGGCTACACCTTC.

The V and J genes are TRBV9 and TRBJ1-6, with no clear D. Trimming removed 3 bases from V and 2 bases from J, with 15 bases in between. This CDR3 has 17 amino acids. Germline CDR1 SGDLS, CDR2 YYNGEE. CDR3 DNA: TGTGCCAGCAGCGCCCGTGAGGGTCCGACCTATAATTCACCCCTCCACTTT. Protein sequence: CASSAREGPTYNSPLHF.

CDR3 bases: TGCGCCAGCAGCCAACCTTTCGCCTTACTAGCGCCCAACACCGGGGAGCTGTTTTTT. It encodes CASSQPFALLAPNTGELFF. The chain employs TRBV4-1 and TRBJ2-2; 7 bases are shared with TRBD2. The CDR3 is made up of 19 amino acids. J was trimmed by 2 bases and V by 2 bases; bases with no gene match: 14. The V gene's germline CDR1 is MGHRA and CDR2 YSYEKL.

This chain joins TRBV5-1 and TRBJ2-7, with 7 nucleotides matching TRBD2. Germline V CDR1 and CDR2: SGHRS, YFSETQ. The trim removed 4 bases at V and 4 bases at J, leaving 11 bases unmatched. The CDR3 length is 15 residues. DNA for the CDR3: TGCGCCAGCAGCCGTGGAACGGGACTATCATACGAGCAGTACTTC. Protein product: CASSRGTGLSYEQYF.

The chain links TRBV11-3 to TRBJ2-1; TRBD2 aligns across 8 bases. The germline V gene has CDR1 SGHNT and CDR2 YENEEA. Trimming cost V 8 bases and J 3 bases; bases outside gene matches: 6. The CDR3 is made up of 14 amino acids. CDR3 sequence: CASGRGGYYNEQFF. CDR3 bases: TGTGCCAGCGGCCGGGGGGGGTACTACAATGAGCAGTTCTTC.

This clone was counted a few times. The chain couples TRBV27 to TRBJ1-2, with TRBD1 as a possible D gene (5 bases). V was clipped by 0 bases and J by 4 bases, with 12 bases between them. The CDR3 is made up of 15 amino acids. Germline values: CDR1 MNHEY, CDR2 SMNVEV (reference sequence). The CDR3 sequence: CASSLSTRAFYGYTF. CDR3 coding DNA: TGTGCCAGCAGTTTATCGACCAGGGCCTTCTATGGCTACACCTTC.

The genes are TRBV25-1 and TRBJ1-4; the match to TRBD1 covers 11 bases. Germline loops: CDR1 MGHDK, CDR2 SYGVNS. The CDR3 loop spans 15 amino acids. Unmatched junction bases numbered 3, after V lost 3 bases and J lost 6 bases. CDR3 in DNA: TGTGCCAGCAGTGACCCGGGACAGGGGGATGAAAAACTGTTTTTT. It codes for CASSDPGQGDEKLFF.

The chain is built from TRBV4-2 and TRBJ2-1; D unresolved. Between the trimmed V and J ends, which lost 1 base and 6 bases, there was a span of 13 bases. The CDR3 spans 15 residues. Germline values: CDR1 LGHNA, CDR2 YNFKEQ. The CDR3 coding sequence is TGTGCCAGCAGCCAAGGAGGTGGCCGGCTCAATGAGCAGTTCTTC. This sequence encodes CASSQGGGRLNEQFF.

The chain employs TRBV7-2 and TRBJ2-5; D possibly corresponds to TRBD2 (6 bases). This CDR3 is 16 amino acids long. Trimming removed 4 bases from V and 4 bases from J, with 19 bases in between. CDR1 is SGHTA and CDR2 is FQGNSA in the germline V gene. The CDR3 spells CASSSTSLLPLETQYF. The CDR3 nucleotides are TGTGCCAGCAGCTCCACTAGCCTATTACCTTTAGAGACCCAGTACTTC.

CDR3 bases: TGTGCCAGCAGCTTCAGGACAGGGAGGACAGATACGCAGTATTTT. It yields the protein CASSFRTGRTDTQYF. The V gene is TRBV7-9, the J gene TRBJ2-3; 8 nucleotides agree with TRBD1. J gave up 3 bases and V 3 bases, and 5 bases lay outside the gene matches. The CDR3 has 15 amino acids. The germline V gene encodes CDR1 SEHNR and CDR2 FQNEAQ (reference sequence).